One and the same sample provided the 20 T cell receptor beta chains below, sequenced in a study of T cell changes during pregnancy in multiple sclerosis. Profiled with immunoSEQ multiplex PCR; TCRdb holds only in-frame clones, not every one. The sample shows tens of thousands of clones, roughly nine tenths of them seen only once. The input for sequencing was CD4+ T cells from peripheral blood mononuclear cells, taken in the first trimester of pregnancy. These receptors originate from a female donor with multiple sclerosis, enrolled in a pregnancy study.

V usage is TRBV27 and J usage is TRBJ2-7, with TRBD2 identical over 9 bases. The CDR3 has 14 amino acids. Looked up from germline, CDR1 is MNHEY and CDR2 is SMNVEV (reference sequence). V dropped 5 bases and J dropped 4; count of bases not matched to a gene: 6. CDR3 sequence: CASSRLTSGYEQYF. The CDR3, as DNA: TGTGCCAGCAGTCGATTGACTAGCGGATACGAGCAGTACTTC.

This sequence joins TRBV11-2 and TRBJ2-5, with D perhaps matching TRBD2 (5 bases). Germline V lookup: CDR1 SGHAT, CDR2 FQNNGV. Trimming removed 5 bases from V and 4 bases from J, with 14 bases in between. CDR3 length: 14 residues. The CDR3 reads CASSVPAGVETQYF. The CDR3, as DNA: TGTGCCAGCAGCGTTCCTGCGGGTGTAGAGACCCAGTACTTC.

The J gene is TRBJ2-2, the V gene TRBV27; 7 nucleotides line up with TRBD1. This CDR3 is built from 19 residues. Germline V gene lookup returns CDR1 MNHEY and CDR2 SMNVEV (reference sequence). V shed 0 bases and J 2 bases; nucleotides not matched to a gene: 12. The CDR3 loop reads CASSLSPSHRGENTGELFF. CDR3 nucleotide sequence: TGTGCCAGCAGTTTATCCCCTTCGCACAGGGGAGAAAACACCGGGGAGCTGTTTTTT.

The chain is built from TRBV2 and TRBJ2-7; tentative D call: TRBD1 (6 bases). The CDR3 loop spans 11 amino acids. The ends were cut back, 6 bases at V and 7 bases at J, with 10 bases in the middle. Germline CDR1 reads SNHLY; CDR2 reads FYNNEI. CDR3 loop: CASRMDSEQYF. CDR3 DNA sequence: TGTGCCAGCAGGATGGACAGTGAGCAGTACTTC.

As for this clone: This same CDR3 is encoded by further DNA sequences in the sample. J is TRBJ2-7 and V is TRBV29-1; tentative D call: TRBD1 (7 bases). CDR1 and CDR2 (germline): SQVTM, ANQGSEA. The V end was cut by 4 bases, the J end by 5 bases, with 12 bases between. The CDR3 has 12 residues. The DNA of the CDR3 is TGCAGCGTTGGCCAGGGGGGAGACGAGCAGTACTTC. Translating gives CSVGQGGDEQYF.

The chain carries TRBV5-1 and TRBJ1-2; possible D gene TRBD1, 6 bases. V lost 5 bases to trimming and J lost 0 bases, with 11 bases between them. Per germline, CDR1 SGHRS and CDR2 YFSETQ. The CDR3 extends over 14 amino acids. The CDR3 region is CASREQGPNYGYTF. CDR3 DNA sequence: TGCGCCAGCAGAGAACAGGGCCCTAACTATGGCTACACCTTC.

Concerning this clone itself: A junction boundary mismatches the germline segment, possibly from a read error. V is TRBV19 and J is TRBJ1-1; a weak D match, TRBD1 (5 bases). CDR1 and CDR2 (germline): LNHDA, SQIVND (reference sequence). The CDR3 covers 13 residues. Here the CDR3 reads CASRAGQPSYRIF. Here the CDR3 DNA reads TGTGCCAGTAGAGCGGGGCAACCCTCATATAGGATCTTT. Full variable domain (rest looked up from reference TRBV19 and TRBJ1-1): DGGITQSPKYLFRKEGQNVTLSCEQNLNHDAMYWYRQDPGQGLRLIYYSQIVNDFQKGDIAEGYSVSREKKESFPLTVTSAQKNPTAFYLCASRAGQPSYRIFGQGTRLTVV.

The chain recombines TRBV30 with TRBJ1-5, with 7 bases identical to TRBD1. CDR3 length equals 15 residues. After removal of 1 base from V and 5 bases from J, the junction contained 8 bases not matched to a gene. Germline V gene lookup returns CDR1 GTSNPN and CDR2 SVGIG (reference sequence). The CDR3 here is CAWSGLGRGDQPQHF. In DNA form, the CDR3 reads TGTGCCTGGAGTGGTCTTGGCAGGGGGGATCAGCCCCAGCATTTT.

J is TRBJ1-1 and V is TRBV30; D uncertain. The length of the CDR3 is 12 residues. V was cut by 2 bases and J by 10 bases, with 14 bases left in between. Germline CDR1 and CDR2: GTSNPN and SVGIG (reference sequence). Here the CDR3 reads CAWSFDPRGAFF. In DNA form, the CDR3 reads TGTGCCTGGAGTTTTGATCCCCGCGGAGCTTTCTTT. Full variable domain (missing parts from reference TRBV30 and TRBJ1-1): SQTIHQWPATLVQPVGSPLSLECTVEGTSNPNLYWYRQAAGRGLQLLFYSVGIGQISSEVPQNLSASRPQDRQFILSSKKLLLSDSGFYLCAWSFDPRGAFFGQGTRLTVV.

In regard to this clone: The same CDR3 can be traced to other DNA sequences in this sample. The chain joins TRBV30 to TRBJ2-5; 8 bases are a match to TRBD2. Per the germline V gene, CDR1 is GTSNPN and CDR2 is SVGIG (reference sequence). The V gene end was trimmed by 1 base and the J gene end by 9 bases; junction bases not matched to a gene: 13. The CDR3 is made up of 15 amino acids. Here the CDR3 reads CAWSAWAGGQGSQYF. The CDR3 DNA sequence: TGTGCCTGGAGTGCGTGGGCGGGGGGCCAGGGGTCCCAGTACTTC.

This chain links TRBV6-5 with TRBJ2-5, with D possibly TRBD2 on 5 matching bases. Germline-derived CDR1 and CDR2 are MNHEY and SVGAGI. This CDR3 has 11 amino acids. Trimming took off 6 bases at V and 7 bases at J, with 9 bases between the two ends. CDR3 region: CASSAEGTQYF. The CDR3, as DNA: TGTGCCAGCAGCGCAGAGGGGACCCAGTACTTC.

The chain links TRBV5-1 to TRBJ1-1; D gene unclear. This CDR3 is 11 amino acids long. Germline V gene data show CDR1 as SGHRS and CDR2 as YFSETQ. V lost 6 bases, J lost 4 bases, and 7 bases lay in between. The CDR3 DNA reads TGCGCCAGCATGGCCTCCACTGAAGCTTTCTTT. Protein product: CASMASTEAFF. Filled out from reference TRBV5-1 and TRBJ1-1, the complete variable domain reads KAGVTQTPRYLIKTRGQQVTLSCSPISGHRSVSWYQQTPGQGLQFLFEYFSETQRNKGNFPGRFSGRQFSNSRSEMNVSTLELGDSALYLCASMASTEAFFGQGTRLTVV.

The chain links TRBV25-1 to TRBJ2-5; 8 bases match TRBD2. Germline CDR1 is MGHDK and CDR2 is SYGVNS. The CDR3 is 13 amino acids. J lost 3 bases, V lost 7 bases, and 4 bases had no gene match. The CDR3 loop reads CASIRAGEETQYF. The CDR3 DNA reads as TGTGCCAGCATACGAGCGGGAGAAGAGACCCAGTACTTC. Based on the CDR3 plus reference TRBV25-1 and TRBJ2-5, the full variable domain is EADIYQTPRYLVIGTGKKITLECSQTMGHDKMYWYQQDPGMELHLIHYSYGVNSTEKGDLSSESTVSRIRTEHFPLTLESARPSHTSQYLCASIRAGEETQYFGPGTRLLVL.

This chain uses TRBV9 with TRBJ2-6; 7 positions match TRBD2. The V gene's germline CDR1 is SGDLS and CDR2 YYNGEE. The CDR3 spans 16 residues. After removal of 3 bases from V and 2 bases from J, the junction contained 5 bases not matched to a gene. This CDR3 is CASSGGGRAGANVLTF. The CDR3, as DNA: TGTGCCAGCAGCGGGGGTGGGAGGGCTGGGGCCAACGTCCTGACTTTC.

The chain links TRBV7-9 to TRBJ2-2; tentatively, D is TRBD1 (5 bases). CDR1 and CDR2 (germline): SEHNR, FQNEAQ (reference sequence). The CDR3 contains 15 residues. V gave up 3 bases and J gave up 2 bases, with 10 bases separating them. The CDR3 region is CASSLPRANTGELFF. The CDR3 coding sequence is TGTGCCAGCAGCTTGCCCAGGGCTAACACCGGGGAGCTGTTTTTT.

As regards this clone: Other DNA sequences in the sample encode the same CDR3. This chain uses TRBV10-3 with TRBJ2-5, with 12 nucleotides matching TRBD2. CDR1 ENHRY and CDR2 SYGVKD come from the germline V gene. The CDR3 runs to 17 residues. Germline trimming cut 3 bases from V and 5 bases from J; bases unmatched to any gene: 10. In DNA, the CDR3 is TGTGCCATCAGTGATTCAAGACTAGCGGGGGAGGGCGAGACCCAGTACTTC. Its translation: CAISDSRLAGEGETQYF.

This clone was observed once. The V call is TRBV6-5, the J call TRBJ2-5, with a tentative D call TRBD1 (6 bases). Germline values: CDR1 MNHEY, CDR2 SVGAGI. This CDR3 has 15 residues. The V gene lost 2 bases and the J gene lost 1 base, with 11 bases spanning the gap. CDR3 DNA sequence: TGTGCCAGCAGTTACCCACAGGGATTCCAAGAGACCCAGTACTTC. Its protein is CASSYPQGFQETQYF.

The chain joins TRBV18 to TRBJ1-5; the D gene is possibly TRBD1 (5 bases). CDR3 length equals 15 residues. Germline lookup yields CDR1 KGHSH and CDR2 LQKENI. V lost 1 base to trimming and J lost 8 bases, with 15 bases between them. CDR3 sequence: CASSPRQLGGEPQHF. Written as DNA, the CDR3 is TGTGCCAGCTCACCACGACAGCTGGGGGGGGAGCCCCAGCATTTT.

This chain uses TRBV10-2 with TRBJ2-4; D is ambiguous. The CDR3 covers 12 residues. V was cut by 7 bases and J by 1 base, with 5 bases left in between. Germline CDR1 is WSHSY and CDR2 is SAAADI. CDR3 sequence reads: CASTVAKNIQYF. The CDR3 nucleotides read TGCGCCAGCACGGTCGCCAAAAACATTCAGTACTTC.

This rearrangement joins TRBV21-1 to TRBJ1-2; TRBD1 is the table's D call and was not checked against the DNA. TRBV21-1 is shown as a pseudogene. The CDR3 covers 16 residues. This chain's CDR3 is CASSRVQVGKTDGYTF. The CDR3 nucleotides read TGTGCCAGCAGCAGAGTACAGGTAGGAAAAACTGATGGCTACACCTTC.